The entry that follows covers one T cell receptor beta chain sequence. What it recognizes is unknown. The sample comes from a study of CD8+ T cells in alopecia areata. Overall study context: After 6 to 18 months of tofacitinib, follow-up continued 6 months off drug. Findings and caveats of the study: Higher clonality was seen in lesional scalp than in normal scalp, especially in alopecia totalis/universalis.

Between the trimmed V and J ends, which lost 2 bases and 2 bases, there was a span of 6 bases. The V gene's germline CDR1 is GTSNPN and CDR2 SVGIG (reference sequence). The CDR3 has 13 amino acids. Sequencing relied on a cDNA template that was reverse transcribed from extracted RNA. Measured with immunoSEQ multiplex PCR; TCRdb has only the in-frame clones, and not every one. The table shows 150,000 to 200,000 clones, with around three fifths occurring only once. The rearrangement uses TRBV30 and TRBJ2-2, with D hard to call. Sequenced here: CD4+ T cells sorted from blood, sampled at week 0. The sequence was collected from a human donor with alopecia areata. This chain's CDR3 is CAWSRSNTGELFF. The CDR3 DNA reads TGTGCCTGGAGTAGGTCTAACACCGGGGAGCTGTTTTTT.